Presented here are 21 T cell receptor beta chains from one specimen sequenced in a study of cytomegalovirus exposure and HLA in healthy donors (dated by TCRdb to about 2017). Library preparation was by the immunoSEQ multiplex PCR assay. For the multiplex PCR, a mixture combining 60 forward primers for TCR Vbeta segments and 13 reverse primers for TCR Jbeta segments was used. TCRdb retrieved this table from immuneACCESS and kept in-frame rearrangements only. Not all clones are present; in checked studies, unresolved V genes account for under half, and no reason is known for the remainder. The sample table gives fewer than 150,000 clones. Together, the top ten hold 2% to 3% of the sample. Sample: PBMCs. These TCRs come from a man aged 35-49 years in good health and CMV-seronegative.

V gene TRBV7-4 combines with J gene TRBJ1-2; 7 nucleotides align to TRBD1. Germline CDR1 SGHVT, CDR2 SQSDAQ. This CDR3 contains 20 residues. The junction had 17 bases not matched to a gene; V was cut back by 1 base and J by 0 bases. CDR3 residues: CASSLGRAGRGNYPNYGYTF. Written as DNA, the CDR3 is TGTGCCAGCAGCTTAGGGCGGGCCGGCAGGGGGAACTACCCTAACTATGGCTACACCTTC.

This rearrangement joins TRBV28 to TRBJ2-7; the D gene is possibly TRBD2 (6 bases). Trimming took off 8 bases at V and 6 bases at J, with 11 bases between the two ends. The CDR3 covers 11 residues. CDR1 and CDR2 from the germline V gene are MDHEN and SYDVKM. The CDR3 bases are TGTGCCAGCGGATCCGGGGGCGAGCAGTACTTC. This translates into CASGSGGEQYF.

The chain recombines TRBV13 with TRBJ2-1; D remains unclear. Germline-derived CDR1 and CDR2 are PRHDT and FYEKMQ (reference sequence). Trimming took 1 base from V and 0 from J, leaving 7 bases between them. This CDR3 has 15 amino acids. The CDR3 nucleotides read TGTGCCAGCAGCTTAGCGCTCAGCTCCTACAATGAGCAGTTCTTC. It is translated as CASSLALSSYNEQFF.

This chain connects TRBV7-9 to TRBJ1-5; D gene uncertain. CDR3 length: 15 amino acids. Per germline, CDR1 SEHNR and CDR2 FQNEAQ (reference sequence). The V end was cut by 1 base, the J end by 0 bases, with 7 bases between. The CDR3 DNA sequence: TGTGCCAGCAGCTTAGATGGGCCTAGCAATCAGCCCCAGCATTTT. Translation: CASSLDGPSNQPQHF.

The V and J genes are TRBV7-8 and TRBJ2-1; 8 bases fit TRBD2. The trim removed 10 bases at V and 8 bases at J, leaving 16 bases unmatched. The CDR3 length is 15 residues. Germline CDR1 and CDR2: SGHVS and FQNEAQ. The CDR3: CATTGLRGALDEQFF. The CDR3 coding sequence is TGTGCCACCACGGGCCTGCGGGGGGCCCTAGATGAGCAGTTCTTC.

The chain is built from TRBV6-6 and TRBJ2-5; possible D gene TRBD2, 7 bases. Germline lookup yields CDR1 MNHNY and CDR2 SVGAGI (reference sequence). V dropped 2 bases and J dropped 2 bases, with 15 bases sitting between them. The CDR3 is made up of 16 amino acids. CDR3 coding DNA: TGTGCCAGCAGTTACCTCCTGGGGGGGCGACAAGAGACCCAGTACTTC. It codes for CASSYLLGGRQETQYF.

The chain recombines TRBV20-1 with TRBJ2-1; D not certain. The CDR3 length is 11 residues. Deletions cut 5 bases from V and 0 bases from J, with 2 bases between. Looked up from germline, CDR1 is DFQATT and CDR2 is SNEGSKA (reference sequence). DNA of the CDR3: TGCAGTGCTCACTCCTACAATGAGCAGTTCTTC. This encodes CSAHSYNEQFF.

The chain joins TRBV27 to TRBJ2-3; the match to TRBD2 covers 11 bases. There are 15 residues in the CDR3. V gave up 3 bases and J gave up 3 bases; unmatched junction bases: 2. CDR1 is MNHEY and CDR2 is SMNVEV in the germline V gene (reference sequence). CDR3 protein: CASSFTSGGTDTQYF. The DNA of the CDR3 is TGTGCCAGCAGTTTTACTAGCGGGGGAACAGATACGCAGTATTTT.

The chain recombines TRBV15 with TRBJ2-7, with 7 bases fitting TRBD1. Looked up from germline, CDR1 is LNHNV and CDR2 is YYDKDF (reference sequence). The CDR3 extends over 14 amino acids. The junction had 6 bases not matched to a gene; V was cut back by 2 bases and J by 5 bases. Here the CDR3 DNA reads TGTGCCACCAGCAGAAGACAGGGACGGGACGAGCAGTACTTC. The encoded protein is CATSRRQGRDEQYF.

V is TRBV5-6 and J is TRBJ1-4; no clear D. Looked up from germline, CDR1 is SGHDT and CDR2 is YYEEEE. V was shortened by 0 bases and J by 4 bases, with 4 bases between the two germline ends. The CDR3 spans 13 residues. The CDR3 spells CASSLVNNEKLFF. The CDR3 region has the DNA TGTGCCAGCAGCTTGGTCAATAATGAAAAACTGTTTTTT.

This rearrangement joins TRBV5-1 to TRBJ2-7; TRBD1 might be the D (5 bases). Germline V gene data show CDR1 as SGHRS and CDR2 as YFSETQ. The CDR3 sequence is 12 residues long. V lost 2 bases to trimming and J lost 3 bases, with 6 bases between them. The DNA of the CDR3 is TGCGCCAGCAGCTTAGGGGTCTACGAGCAGTACTTC. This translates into CASSLGVYEQYF.

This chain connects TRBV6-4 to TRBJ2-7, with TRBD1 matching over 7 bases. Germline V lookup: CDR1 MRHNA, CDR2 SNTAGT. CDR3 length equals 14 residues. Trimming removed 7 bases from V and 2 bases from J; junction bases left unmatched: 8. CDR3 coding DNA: TGTGCCAGCAAGGAGACAGGGTGGACCTACGAGCAGTACTTC. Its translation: CASKETGWTYEQYF.

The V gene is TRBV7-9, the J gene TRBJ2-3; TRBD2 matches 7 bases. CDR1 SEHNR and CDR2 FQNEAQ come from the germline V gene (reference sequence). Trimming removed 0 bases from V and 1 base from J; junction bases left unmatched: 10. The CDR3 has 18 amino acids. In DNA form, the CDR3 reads TGTGCCAGCAGCTTAGCTTATACGGGGGGAGGAGGCACAGATACGCAGTATTTT. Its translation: CASSLAYTGGGGTDTQYF.

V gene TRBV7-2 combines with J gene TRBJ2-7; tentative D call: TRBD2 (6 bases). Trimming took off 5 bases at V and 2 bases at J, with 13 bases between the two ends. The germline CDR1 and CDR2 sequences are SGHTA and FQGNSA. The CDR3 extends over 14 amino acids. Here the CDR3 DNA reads TGTGCCAGCAGCCCCCTGGGGGGAGCCTACGAGCAGTACTTC. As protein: CASSPLGGAYEQYF.

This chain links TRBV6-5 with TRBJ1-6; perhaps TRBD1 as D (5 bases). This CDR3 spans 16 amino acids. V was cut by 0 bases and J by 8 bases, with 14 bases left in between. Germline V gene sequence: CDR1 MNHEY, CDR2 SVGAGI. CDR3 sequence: CASSYSNLGGDSPLHF. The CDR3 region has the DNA TGTGCCAGCAGTTACTCGAATCTGGGAGGGGATTCACCCCTCCACTTT.

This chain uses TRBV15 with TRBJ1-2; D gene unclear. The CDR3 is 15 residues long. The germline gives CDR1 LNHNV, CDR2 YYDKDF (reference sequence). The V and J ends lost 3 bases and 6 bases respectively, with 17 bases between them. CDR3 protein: CATSSPQVGVNGYTF. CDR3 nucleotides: TGTGCCACCAGCAGCCCCCAGGTGGGTGTAAATGGCTACACCTTC.

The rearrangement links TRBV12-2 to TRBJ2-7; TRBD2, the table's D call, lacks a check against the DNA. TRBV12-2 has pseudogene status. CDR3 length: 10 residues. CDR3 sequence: CASRLLEQYF. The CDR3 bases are TGTGCAAGTCGCTTACTCGAGCAGTACTTC.

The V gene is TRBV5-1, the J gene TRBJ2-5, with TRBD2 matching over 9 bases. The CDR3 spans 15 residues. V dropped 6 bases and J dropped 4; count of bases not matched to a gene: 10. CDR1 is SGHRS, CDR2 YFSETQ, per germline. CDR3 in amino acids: CASTPSGGGAETQYF. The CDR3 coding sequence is TGCGCCAGCACCCCATCGGGCGGGGGGGCAGAGACCCAGTACTTC.

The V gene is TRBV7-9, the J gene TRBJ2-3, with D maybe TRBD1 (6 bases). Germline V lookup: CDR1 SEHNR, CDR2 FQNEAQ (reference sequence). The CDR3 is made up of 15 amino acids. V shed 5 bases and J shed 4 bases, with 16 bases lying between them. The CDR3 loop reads CASSNTGKGADTQYF. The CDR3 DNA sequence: TGTGCCAGCAGCAACACAGGGAAGGGAGCAGATACGCAGTATTTT.

The CDR3 sequence: CASSEGTAQDSPLHF. In DNA, the CDR3 is TGTGCCAGCAGCGAGGGGACAGCTCAAGATTCACCCCTCCACTTT. The V and J genes are TRBV9 and TRBJ1-6; the match to TRBD1 covers 7 bases. J gave up 8 bases and V 3 bases, and 8 bases lay outside the gene matches. This CDR3 contains 15 residues. Germline values: CDR1 SGDLS, CDR2 YYNGEE.

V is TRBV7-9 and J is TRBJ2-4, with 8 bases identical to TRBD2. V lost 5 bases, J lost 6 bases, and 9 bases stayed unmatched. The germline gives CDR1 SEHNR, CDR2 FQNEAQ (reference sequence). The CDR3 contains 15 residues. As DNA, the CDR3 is TGTGCCAGCAGCCCTTCCCCGGGGGGGATAAACATTCAGTACTTC. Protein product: CASSPSPGGINIQYF.